The rows below give T cell receptor beta chains drawn from one sample of a study of cytomegalovirus exposure and HLA in healthy donors. Using immunoSEQ multiplex PCR, the repertoire was profiled, and TCRdb retains in-frame clones only, with some absent. The data show about 53,000 clones, and the top ten clones hold less than 2.5%. The sample comprised PBMCs. These receptors were taken from a young woman in good health and CMV-seronegative. The CDR3 runs from the conserved cysteine through the conserved F or W. D genes are given only for firm matches.

D | J | V | CDR3
. | TRBJ1-1 | TRBV18 | CASSPQRRVNNLTNPNTEAFF
TRBD2 | TRBJ2-7 | TRBV2 | CASQGPSGKIYEQYF
TRBD2 | TRBJ2-5 | TRBV5-1 | CASSLDPSGVETQYF
. | TRBJ2-1 | TRBV6-1 | CASSEDSSPYNEQFF
. | TRBJ2-1 | TRBV5-1 | CASSLGSLYNEQFF
TRBD2 | TRBJ2-4 | TRBV30 | CAWIEAGGRSIQYF
. | TRBJ2-3 | TRBV5-1 | CASRTASQVTDTQYF
. | TRBJ2-1 | TRBV9 | CASSARNEQFF
. | TRBJ1-1 | TRBV5-6 | CASSLGGRNTEAFF
TRBD1 | TRBJ1-5 | TRBV29-1 | CSVVDRGNQPQHF
. | TRBJ2-3 | TRBV7-3 | CASSLLGRSGDTQYF
TRBD1 | TRBJ1-2 | TRBV18 | CASSLGQGSGYTF
TRBD2 | TRBJ2-1 | TRBV5-1 | CASSWTSGTRNEQFF
. | TRBJ2-1 | TRBV6-5 | CASSYEYRTYNEQFF
. | TRBJ1-2 | TRBV7-3 | CASSPFAGDYGYTF
. | TRBJ1-6 | TRBV7-6 | CASSPRTANSPLHF
. | TRBJ2-1 | TRBV5-1 | CASSWRELPNEQFF
. | TRBJ2-1 | TRBV7-9 | CASSMLGSRANEQFF
. | TRBJ2-7 | TRBV7-3 | CASSAGQPGVYEQYF
TRBD1 | TRBJ1-1 | TRBV19 | CASSDYRGFLNAFF
. | TRBJ2-5 | TRBV2 | CASSEVAGGETQYF
. | TRBJ1-6 | TRBV9 | CASSEQGGYNSPLHF
. | TRBJ1-3 | TRBV5-1 | CASSLAAGPGNTIYF
TRBD2 | TRBJ2-5 | TRBV4-2 | CASSQDGRGKVETQYF
TRBD1 | TRBJ1-2 | TRBV4-1 | CASSQGTGANYGYTF
TRBD1 | TRBJ1-4 | TRBV5-1 | CASSLTGGGEKLFF
. | TRBJ1-1 | TRBV28 | CASRYNTEAFF
TRBD2 | TRBJ2-2 | TRBV18 | CASSPWTSGNTGELFF
. | TRBJ1-4 | TRBV5-1 | CASSLDRVDEKLFF
. | TRBJ2-7 | TRBV5-1 | CASSFTVRQNEQYF
. | TRBJ1-6 | TRBV11-3 | CASSLEAPSPLHF
. | TRBJ1-5 | TRBV30 | CAWADRSTQPQHF
TRBD1 | TRBJ1-2 | TRBV2 | CASSGGGRGYTF
TRBD1 | TRBJ1-5 | TRBV5-1 | CASSPTPGQGNQPQHF
TRBD2 | TRBJ2-1 | TRBV19 | CASSIRSGELRWGEFF
TRBD1 | TRBJ2-7 | TRBV4-2 | CASSQGDRASSYEQYF
. | TRBJ2-1 | TRBV30 | CAWTLLTYGDEQFF
. | TRBJ2-7 | TRBV7-9 | CASSLWSGSSYEQYF
TRBD2 | TRBJ2-3 | TRBV28 | CASSLSGGLAGKSTDTQYF
. | TRBJ1-5 | TRBV27 | CASSLGAENQPQHF
TRBD2 | . | TRBV4-1 | CASSQARTSGRAYEQYF
TRBD1 | TRBJ2-3 | TRBV6-5 | CASKTGASTDTQYF
. | TRBJ1-2 | TRBV27 | CASSTDGQTNYGYTF
. | TRBJ1-1 | TRBV5-1 | CASSLAVENTEAFF
TRBD2 | TRBJ2-3 | TRBV2 | CASGAPLLAGGGSGTDTQYF
TRBD2 | TRBJ2-1 | TRBV5-1 | CASSFVLAGAYNEQFF
. | TRBJ1-2 | TRBV6-5 | CASSSLAGEGGYTF
TRBD1 | TRBJ1-1 | TRBV15 | CATRPQGALNTEAFF
TRBD1 | TRBJ1-1 | TRBV6-5 | CASSPGGTEAFF
TRBD1 | TRBJ2-5 | TRBV19 | CASRNPGQEETQYF
. | TRBJ2-2 | TRBV6-5 | CASSSSGELFF
. | TRBJ1-1 | TRBV18 | CASSPSQGTSEAFF
. | TRBJ2-7 | TRBV19 | CATTPFFDSTYEQYF
. | TRBJ2-3 | TRBV5-1 | CASSLEGAQDTQYF
. | TRBJ2-3 | TRBV29-1 | CSVSGVTSTDTQYF
TRBD2 | TRBJ2-7 | TRBV9 | CASSASPSGDEQYF
TRBD1 | TRBJ1-1 | TRBV7-2 | CASSLQTGDTEAFF